These 16 T cell receptor beta chains were sequenced from one sample in a study of cytomegalovirus exposure and HLA in healthy donors. In the PCR, 60 Vbeta and 13 Jbeta primers were used. Clones were read by immunoSEQ multiplex PCR, and TCRdb kept only the in-frame ones, dropping some. The sample has about 84,000 clones; approximately 90% are singletons. The sequenced sample consisted of PBMCs. These receptors were collected from a man aged 18-30 years in good health and CMV-seronegative.

The chain combines TRBV5-5 with TRBJ2-7, with 10 positions matching TRBD2. This CDR3 has 18 amino acids. V trimming: 3 bases; J trimming: 2 bases; junction bases outside the gene matches: 14. CDR1 and CDR2 from the germline V gene are SGHKS and YYEKEE (reference sequence). The DNA for the CDR3 is TGTGCCAGCAGCTCGGGGAATCCCGGGACTAGCGTAACCTACGAGCAGTACTTC. Amino acid sequence: CASSSGNPGTSVTYEQYF.

The chain recombines TRBV10-1 with TRBJ2-7; D remains unclear. The CDR3 contains 15 residues. In germline, CDR1 is WNHNN, CDR2 SYGVQD (reference sequence). The V end was cut by 3 bases, the J end by 8 bases, with 20 bases between. The CDR3 here is CASSDRLTNRVKQYF. The CDR3 nucleotides read TGCGCCAGCAGTGACCGACTTACTAACCGGGTAAAGCAGTACTTC.

This CDR3 is CASSSTGTPGGEQYF. The CDR3 coding sequence is TGCGCCAGCAGCTCCACAGGAACTCCGGGAGGCGAGCAGTACTTC. The V call is TRBV5-1, the J call TRBJ2-5; TRBD2 matches at 7 bases. The tail of the sequence fits TRBJ2-7 better, so the J call may be wrong. Germline V gene data show CDR1 as SGHRS and CDR2 as YFSETQ. The CDR3 is made up of 15 amino acids.

The J gene is TRBJ1-1, the V gene TRBV6-1; unclear D gene. There are 13 residues in the CDR3. Trimming stripped 1 base from V and 4 bases from J, with 7 bases between. Germline assignment: CDR1 MNHNS and CDR2 SASEGT. DNA of the CDR3: TGTGCCAGCAGTGAAGGGGCCCGCACTGAAGCTTTCTTT. Amino acids: CASSEGARTEAFF.

The rearrangement uses TRBV6-1 and TRBJ2-7; tentatively, D is TRBD2 (7 bases). This CDR3 contains 13 residues. Germline values: CDR1 MNHNS, CDR2 SASEGT. V was trimmed by 11 bases and J by 3 bases, leaving 17 bases between them. The CDR3 nucleotides read TGTGCCGTCGAGGAGGGGGGGAGCTACGAGCAGTACTTC. It is translated as CAVEEGGSYEQYF.

The chain carries TRBV28 and TRBJ1-3; a weak D match, TRBD1 (5 bases). Germline V lookup: CDR1 MDHEN, CDR2 SYDVKM. The CDR3 has 11 amino acids. V gave up 5 bases and J gave up 7 bases, with 6 bases separating them. As DNA, the CDR3 is TGTGCCAGCAGTAGGGGTAACACCATATATTTT. It codes for CASSRGNTIYF.

The gene calls are TRBV5-1 and TRBJ2-1; D gene uncertain. The CDR3 loop spans 15 amino acids. The V and J ends lost 3 bases and 7 bases respectively, with 17 bases between them. Germline CDR1 SGHRS, CDR2 YFSETQ. CDR3 coding DNA: TGCGCCAGCAGCTCAAATCAGGTGTCTGGGAATGAGCAGTTCTTC. As protein: CASSSNQVSGNEQFF. The variable domain in full, completed from reference TRBV5-1 and TRBJ2-1, reads KAGVTQTPRYLIKTRGQQVTLSCSPISGHRSVSWYQQTPGQGLQFLFEYFSETQRNKGNFPGRFSGRQFSNSRSEMNVSTLELGDSALYLCASSSNQVSGNEQFFGPGTRLTVL.

V and J are TRBV14 and TRBJ2-5, with 10 positions matching TRBD1. The DNA end lines up better with TRBJ2-7; the J call may be wrong. Germline V lookup: CDR1 SGHDN, CDR2 FVKESK. The CDR3 length is 17 residues. As DNA, the CDR3 is TGTGCCAGCAGCCAAGGGTTACCGGGACAGGGGACCTACGAGCAGTACTTC. Protein: CASSQGLPGQGTYEQYF.

CDR3 sequence: CASTRQGREYF. The CDR3 nucleotides read TGTGCCAGCACCCGTCAGGGGAGGGAGTACTTC. The rearrangement links TRBV28 to TRBJ2-7, with D possibly being TRBD2 (7 bases). The germline gives CDR1 MDHEN, CDR2 SYDVKM. The V gene lost 7 bases and the J gene lost 11 bases, with 15 bases spanning the gap. The CDR3 has 11 residues.

This chain connects TRBV28 to TRBJ2-1, with 7 bases matching TRBD1. The CDR3 is 13 amino acids. V was pared by 6 bases and J by 7 bases, with 6 bases of the junction left unmatched. Germline V gives CDR1 MDHEN, CDR2 SYDVKM. This CDR3 reads CASRVTGVNEQFF. Written as DNA, the CDR3 is TGTGCCAGCAGGGTCACAGGGGTGAATGAGCAGTTCTTC.

The chain combines TRBV7-3 with TRBJ2-3, with 9 nucleotides matching TRBD1. The CDR3 consists of 17 residues. Germline assignment: CDR1 SGHTA and CDR2 FQGTGA. V gave up 2 bases and J gave up 5 bases; unmatched junction bases: 11. CDR3 loop: CASSLYNRGPIGDTQYF. CDR3 nucleotides: TGTGCCAGCAGCTTATACAACAGGGGGCCGATCGGAGATACGCAGTATTTT.

This chain links TRBV9 with TRBJ2-7; 7 nucleotides align to TRBD2. V lost 3 bases and J lost 4; bases outside the gene matches: 10. This CDR3 region has 15 residues. Germline CDR1 and CDR2: SGDLS and YYNGEE. CDR3 amino acids: CASSADGLGWYEQYF. CDR3 coding DNA: TGTGCCAGCAGCGCCGACGGACTAGGCTGGTACGAGCAGTACTTC.

The gene calls are TRBV5-1 and TRBJ2-5; 8 positions agree with TRBD1. With V trimmed by 3 bases and J by 4 bases, 8 bases remained unmatched. CDR3 length: 15 amino acids. The germline V gene has CDR1 SGHRS and CDR2 YFSETQ. CDR3 DNA sequence: TGCGCCAGCAGCTCAAACCCGGACAGGGCAGAGACCCAGTACTTC. It encodes CASSSNPDRAETQYF.

This chain joins TRBV7-2 and TRBJ1-1, with D unresolved. CDR1 SGHTA and CDR2 FQGNSA come from the germline V gene. The CDR3 has 13 amino acids. Deletions cut 2 bases from V and 4 bases from J, with 8 bases between. The CDR3 bases are TGTGCCAGCAGCTTAACGAGGGTCACTGAAGCTTTCTTT. Encoded protein: CASSLTRVTEAFF.

V is TRBV4-1 and J is TRBJ2-7, with 11 positions matching TRBD2. The V and J ends lost 2 bases and 3 bases, in that order; junction bases with no gene match: 3. Germline V lookup: CDR1 MGHRA, CDR2 YSYEKL. The CDR3 is 15 amino acids. The CDR3 loop is CASSQPLAGGYEQYF. In nucleotides, the CDR3 is TGCGCCAGCAGCCAACCTCTAGCGGGAGGCTACGAGCAGTACTTC.

V and J are TRBV11-2 and TRBJ2-7; 8 bases are a match to TRBD1. Germline V gives CDR1 SGHAT, CDR2 FQNNGV. Losses at the gene ends were 0 bases for V and 4 bases for J; bases not matched to a gene: 5. The CDR3 runs 15 residues. The CDR3 reads CASSLDLGQVYEQYF. DNA for the CDR3: TGTGCCAGCAGCTTAGATCTGGGACAGGTGTACGAGCAGTACTTC.